This paragraph reports one T cell receptor (beta chain). This record belongs to a study of CD8+ T cells in alopecia areata. Germline V gene sequence: CDR1 SNHLY, CDR2 FYNNEI. The CDR3 is made up of 14 amino acids. With 7 bases removed from V and 0 bases from J, the gap between germline ends came to 13 bases. Isolated RNA was reverse transcribed into cDNA used as the sequencing template. Assay used: immunoSEQ multiplex PCR; TCRdb lists only in-frame clones, some missing. The sample includes 150,000 to 200,000 clones, about 66% of them seen just once. The clonotype comes from a human donor with alopecia areata. The chain links TRBV2 to TRBJ2-7; D is uncertain. The input for sequencing was CD8+ T cells sorted from blood, taken at week 0. CDR3 in amino acids: CASKEPGDSYEQYF. The CDR3 DNA reads TGTGCCAGCAAAGAGCCAGGAGACTCCTACGAGCAGTACTTC.